This passage covers 9 T cell receptor beta chains from one sample sequenced in a study of blood T cell repertoires in COVID-19. Using immunoSEQ multiplex PCR, the repertoire was profiled, and TCRdb retains in-frame clones only, with some absent. The top ten clones hold about 1.6% of a sample with 100,000 to 150,000 clones, approximately 90% of them seen once. The sequenced sample was peripheral blood. Receptors originate from a human donor in a cohort sampled during active COVID-19.

This sequence joins TRBV25-1 and TRBJ1-4, with TRBD1 matching over 9 bases. Per germline, CDR1 MGHDK and CDR2 SYGVNS. The CDR3 runs 15 residues. The V segment lost 4 bases and the J segment 5 bases; nucleotides outside the gene matches: 5. CDR3 coding DNA: TGTGCCAGCAGTGGAAGGGACAGGGAAAATGAAAAACTGTTTTTT. The encoded protein is CASSGRDRENEKLFF.

This CDR3 reads CASSQTRSEQFF. The CDR3 nucleotides are TGCGCCAGCAGCCAGACTAGGAGTGAGCAGTTCTTC. This chain joins TRBV4-1 and TRBJ2-1; D might be TRBD2 (6 bases). The CDR3 runs to 12 residues. V was cut by 3 bases and J by 9 bases, with 9 bases left in between. Germline loops: CDR1 MGHRA, CDR2 YSYEKL.

The V call is TRBV25-1, the J call TRBJ2-1; 10 positions agree with TRBD1. J gave up 2 bases and V 3 bases, and 7 bases lay outside the gene matches. Germline lookup yields CDR1 MGHDK and CDR2 SYGVNS. This CDR3 has 17 residues. The CDR3 reads CASSDIQGTGAYNEQFF. Here the CDR3 DNA reads TGTGCCAGCAGTGATATTCAAGGGACAGGGGCCTACAATGAGCAGTTCTTC.

The chain employs TRBV5-6 and TRBJ2-3; TRBD2 matches at 8 bases. The CDR3 consists of 15 residues. Germline V gives CDR1 SGHDT, CDR2 YYEEEE. Losses at the gene ends were 4 bases for V and 5 bases for J; bases not matched to a gene: 9. In nucleotides, the CDR3 is TGTGCCAGCAGCCTCCCACTAGCGGAGGAAGATACGCAGTATTTT. Its translation is CASSLPLAEEDTQYF.

In this sample, this clone turned up a few times. This rearrangement joins TRBV3-1 (or the pseudogene TRBV3-2) to TRBJ2-1; unclear D gene. Trimming left V 1 base short and J 9 bases short, with 7 bases between. The CDR3 spans 12 residues. Germline V gene data show CDR1 as LGHDT and CDR2 as YNNKEL (reference sequence). DNA of the CDR3: TGTGCCAGCAGCCAAGGGTCCGGTGAGCAGTTCTTC. This gives the protein CASSQGSGEQFF.

The gene calls are TRBV29-1 and TRBJ2-1; 7 nucleotides align to TRBD1. The CDR3 totals 13 residues. Germline values: CDR1 SQVTM, CDR2 ANQGSEA. The ends lost 5 bases at V and 2 bases at J; junction bases unmatched: 3. CDR3 DNA sequence: TGCAGCGTTATGACAGGGACCTACAATGAGCAGTTCTTC. Translation gives CSVMTGTYNEQFF.

This clone occurred a few times. One end of the junction varies from germline; a read error may be responsible. The chain is built from TRBV7-7 and TRBJ2-5; 10 nucleotides agree with TRBD2. This CDR3 spans 16 amino acids. Germline V gene sequence: CDR1 SSHAT, CDR2 FNYEAQ (reference sequence). CDR3 sequence: CASSATGTSVQETQYF. For the CDR3, the DNA is TGTGCTAGCAGCGCAACCGGGACTAGCGTGCAAGAGACCCAGTACTTC.

The chain uses TRBV13 and TRBJ2-7; D is unresolved. The CDR3 is made up of 15 amino acids. Germline CDR1 and CDR2: PRHDT and FYEKMQ (reference sequence). Trimming took off 5 bases at V and 0 bases at J, with 14 bases between the two ends. As DNA, the CDR3 is TGTGCCAGCAGCCCCCAGTCGAGGAGCTCCTACGAGCAGTACTTC. It is translated as CASSPQSRSSYEQYF. The entire variable domain, with the rest obtained from reference TRBV13 and TRBJ2-7, is as follows: AAGVIQSPRHLIKEKRETATLKCYPIPRHDTVYWYQQGPGQDPQFLISFYEKMQSDKGSIPDRFSAQQFSDYHSELNMSSLELGDSALYFCASSPQSRSSYEQYFGPGTRLTVT.

CDR3 DNA sequence: TGTGCCTGGACCCCTTGGGCGGGGGGGCTTACCGGGGAGCTGTTTTTT. This translates into CAWTPWAGGLTGELFF. The rearrangement uses TRBV30 and TRBJ2-2; 9 nucleotides agree with TRBD2. Trimming at V came to 4 bases and at J to 5 bases, leaving 11 bases not matched to a gene. The CDR3 covers 16 residues. Germline lookup yields CDR1 GTSNPN and CDR2 SVGIG (reference sequence).